The 12 T cell receptor beta chains below were found in one sample sequenced in a study of CD8 T cells in Susac syndrome. An input of about 0.5 to 1 ug of RNA was subjected to reverse transcription using random hexamers. TCRdb called the immunoSEQ multiplex PCR reads again in MiXCR, with one record for every CDR3 protein. The table lists about 160,000 distinct CDR3 sequences, around 95% of them singletons. Sample: CD4+ T cells from PBMCs. The receptors originated from a human donor in good health.

V usage is TRBV12-3 or TRBV12-4 and J usage is TRBJ1-6; 10 nucleotides match TRBD1. This CDR3 has 13 residues. V dropped 6 bases and J dropped 8; count of bases not matched to a gene: 1. The CDR3 DNA reads as TGTGCCAGCAGCGGACAGGGGGATTCACCCCTCCACTTT. It is translated as CASSGQGDSPLHF.

CDR3 DNA: TGTGCCAGCAGCAATCCACAGCTCCCCTATGGCTACACCTTC. This codes for CASSNPQLPYGYTF. V is TRBV5-6 and J is TRBJ1-2; D gene unclear. Germline CDR1 SGHDT, CDR2 YYEEEE. V gave up 4 bases and J gave up 4 bases, with 14 bases separating them. The CDR3 length is 14 residues.

This chain links TRBV5-1 with TRBJ1-1, with a tentative D call TRBD1 (5 bases). V was trimmed by 6 bases and J by 1 base, leaving 13 bases between them. This CDR3 spans 14 amino acids. Germline CDR1 reads SGHRS; CDR2 reads YFSETQ. The CDR3 reads CASTRDSRNTEAFF. The CDR3 DNA is TGCGCCAGCACCCGTGACAGCCGGAACACTGAAGCTTTCTTT.

This sequence joins TRBV12-3 or TRBV12-4 and TRBJ2-7; D is unresolved. The CDR3 has 12 residues. Between the trimmed V and J ends, which lost 4 bases and 2 bases, there was a span of 6 bases. CDR3 in amino acids: CASSSGTYEQYF. The CDR3 DNA follows: TGTGCCAGCAGTTCCGGCACCTACGAGCAGTACTTC.

The chain combines TRBV20-1 with TRBJ2-5, with 11 bases matching TRBD2. The CDR3 covers 14 residues. With V trimmed by 8 bases and J by 7 bases, 12 bases remained unmatched. The germline V gene has CDR1 DFQATT and CDR2 SNEGSKA (reference sequence). The CDR3 protein is CSSWASGGLGTQYF. The CDR3 DNA reads TGCAGTTCATGGGCTAGCGGGGGGCTGGGGACCCAGTACTTC.

The chain carries TRBV29-1 and TRBJ2-5; TRBD1 agrees at 8 bases. V shed 7 bases and J 0 bases; nucleotides not matched to a gene: 7. Germline lookup yields CDR1 SQVTM and CDR2 ANQGSEA. The CDR3 has 14 amino acids. The CDR3 here is CSGTGTGYQETQYF. CDR3 nucleotide sequence: TGCAGCGGAACCGGGACAGGCTACCAAGAGACCCAGTACTTC.

The V and J genes are TRBV29-1 and TRBJ2-7; D call uncertain. Trimming removed 4 bases at V and 2 bases at J, with 9 bases between. Germline V CDR1 and CDR2: SQVTM, ANQGSEA. The CDR3 sequence is 12 residues long. The CDR3 spells CSVVTFTYEQYF. The CDR3 DNA is TGCAGCGTTGTGACTTTCACCTACGAGCAGTACTTC.

This clonotype was detected once. CDR3 nucleotides: TGTGCCAGCTCACCCCCGGGACATTTCTCTGGGGCCAACGTCCTGACTTTC. Translation gives CASSPPGHFSGANVLTF. The rearrangement links TRBV18 to TRBJ2-6, with D maybe TRBD1 (6 bases). The germline gives CDR1 KGHSH, CDR2 LQKENI. This CDR3 has 17 residues. Between the trimmed V and J ends, which lost 3 bases and 0 bases, there was a span of 12 bases.

This chain connects TRBV3-1 to TRBJ2-2, with D uncertain. Trimming shortened V by 0 bases and J by 4 bases, and 6 bases separated the two germline ends. The germline CDR1 and CDR2 sequences are LGHDT and YNNKEL (reference sequence). The CDR3 is 14 residues long. This chain's CDR3 is CASSQDLATGELFF. In nucleotides, the CDR3 is TGTGCCAGCAGCCAAGATCTTGCCACCGGGGAGCTGTTTTTT.

CDR3 region: CAISTGGAGTEAFF. The CDR3 DNA is TGTGCCATCAGTACAGGGGGCGCGGGCACTGAAGCTTTCTTT. The chain is built from TRBV10-3 and TRBJ1-1, with 9 bases identical to TRBD1. Germline CDR1 ENHRY, CDR2 SYGVKD. The junction had 5 bases not matched to a gene; V was cut back by 5 bases and J by 4 bases. CDR3 size: 14 residues.

CDR3 DNA sequence: TGCAGTGCCAGGGGGCGGGCGCAAGAGACCCAGTACTTC. Amino acid sequence: CSARGRAQETQYF. V gene TRBV20-1 combines with J gene TRBJ2-5, with TRBD1 matching over 8 bases. Germline V gene data show CDR1 as DFQATT and CDR2 as SNEGSKA (reference sequence). J was trimmed by 2 bases and V by 6 bases; bases with no gene match: 5. The CDR3 runs 13 residues.

This clonotype was seen a single time. V and J are TRBV12-3 or TRBV12-4 and TRBJ2-7, with D perhaps matching TRBD2 (6 bases). The V end was cut by 7 bases, the J end by 4 bases, with 17 bases between. This CDR3 is 14 amino acids long. Here the CDR3 reads CASTLGGLGYEQYF. Here the CDR3 DNA reads TGTGCCAGCACCCTAGGAGGGCTGGGGTACGAGCAGTACTTC.